The 29 T cell receptor beta chains reported below all come from one sample, sequenced in a study of cytomegalovirus exposure and HLA in healthy donors. The primer mix had 60 Vbeta and 13 Jbeta primers. TCRdb's copy holds only in-frame clones and misses some; the assay was immunoSEQ multiplex PCR. The profile shows 120,000 or so clones, around four fifths of them singletons. Sequencing used PBMCs. Receptor source: a human donor in good health.

The CDR3 sequence is CASSLAGLAGGPNTQYF. For the CDR3, the DNA is TGTGCCAGCAGCTTAGCCGGACTAGCGGGGGGGCCCAATACGCAGTATTTT. V is TRBV7-2 and J is TRBJ2-3; 15 nucleotides align to TRBD2. CDR3 size: 17 residues. The junction had 5 bases not matched to a gene; V was cut back by 0 bases and J by 7 bases. Germline lookup yields CDR1 SGHTA and CDR2 FQGNSA.

This clone was counted a few times. V usage is TRBV6-1 and J usage is TRBJ1-3; D might be TRBD1 (6 bases). Per the germline V gene, CDR1 is MNHNS and CDR2 is SASEGT. This CDR3 contains 14 residues. The germline V and J ends were trimmed by 3 bases and 9 bases, with 15 bases remaining between them. The CDR3: CASSERGTDPTIYF. The CDR3 coding sequence is TGTGCCAGCAGTGAGAGGGGGACCGACCCCACCATATATTTT.

This rearrangement joins TRBV27 to TRBJ2-3; 8 bases fit TRBD2. The CDR3 consists of 17 residues. CDR1 and CDR2 (germline): MNHEY, SMNVEV (reference sequence). V lost 3 bases and J lost 2; bases outside the gene matches: 10. CDR3 loop: CASSFSRGGRYTDTQYF. The CDR3 DNA reads as TGTGCCAGCAGTTTCAGTCGGGGGGGGCGATACACAGATACGCAGTATTTT.

The gene calls are TRBV7-2 and TRBJ2-7; 9 bases match TRBD2. CDR3 size: 16 residues. V trimming: 4 bases; J trimming: 2 bases; junction bases outside the gene matches: 9. Germline V gives CDR1 SGHTA, CDR2 FQGNSA. The CDR3 bases are TGTGCCAGCAGCTCCATGTTTAGCGGGGGTACCTACGAGCAGTACTTC. Translation: CASSSMFSGGTYEQYF. Combining the CDR3 with reference TRBV7-2 and TRBJ2-7 gives the whole variable domain GAGVSQSPSNKVTEKGKDVELRCDPISGHTALYWYRQSLGQGLEFLIYFQGNSAPDKSGLPSDRFSAERTGGSVSTLTIQRTQQEDSAVYLCASSSMFSGGTYEQYFGPGTRLTVT.

This clone was picked up one time. V usage is TRBV5-1 and J usage is TRBJ1-1; D is ambiguous. This CDR3 comprises 16 residues. V was cut by 0 bases and J by 1 base, with 13 bases left in between. CDR1 SGHRS and CDR2 YFSETQ come from the germline V gene. Here the CDR3 reads CASSLGQVSSNTEAFF. The CDR3 DNA sequence: TGCGCCAGCAGCTTGGGCCAGGTCTCGTCGAACACTGAAGCTTTCTTT.

This chain connects TRBV2 to TRBJ2-5; maybe TRBD2 (6 bases). The CDR3 spans 15 residues. Germline V gene lookup returns CDR1 SNHLY and CDR2 FYNNEI. The V end lost 8 bases, the J end lost 0 bases, and 16 bases lay between the germline ends. CDR3 protein: CASGGSDEYQETQYF. For the CDR3, the DNA is TGTGCCAGCGGGGGGTCGGATGAGTACCAAGAGACCCAGTACTTC.

This chain uses TRBV4-1 with TRBJ2-7; D is possibly TRBD1 (6 bases). The CDR3 length is 12 residues. Per germline, CDR1 MGHRA and CDR2 YSYEKL. The V gene lost 1 base and the J gene lost 6 bases, with 7 bases spanning the gap. CDR3: CASSQGGREQYF. CDR3 nucleotide sequence: TGCGCCAGCAGCCAAGGGGGGCGCGAGCAGTACTTC.

This rearrangement joins TRBV2 to TRBJ1-2, with a tentative D call TRBD1 (5 bases). The CDR3 runs to 13 residues. Germline CDR1 and CDR2: SNHLY and FYNNEI. Trimming shortened V by 9 bases and J by 4 bases, and 15 bases separated the two germline ends. CDR3 in DNA: TGTGCCAGAGACAGCTCTCCCGTCTATGGCTACACCTTC. Its protein is CARDSSPVYGYTF.

This clone was recorded a few times. V and J are TRBV7-9 and TRBJ2-5; D is uncertain. CDR1 and CDR2 from the germline V gene are SEHNR and FQNEAQ (reference sequence). Trimming stripped 6 bases from V and 1 base from J, with 3 bases between. This CDR3 has 11 residues. CDR3 sequence: CASRAQETQYF. As DNA, the CDR3 is TGTGCCAGCAGGGCCCAAGAGACCCAGTACTTC.

The J gene is TRBJ2-5, the V gene TRBV5-8, with D possibly TRBD2 on 7 matching bases. The ends were cut back, 1 base at V and 2 bases at J, with 12 bases in the middle. The CDR3 covers 15 residues. The germline V gene has CDR1 SGHTS and CDR2 YDEGEE. The CDR3 nucleotides read TGTGCCAGCAGCTTGAGGGGGGGCAGTCAAGAGACCCAGTACTTC. Protein: CASSLRGGSQETQYF.

This clone was seen a single time. The chain joins TRBV1 to TRBJ1-2; the D segment call TRBD1 is taken from the table without a DNA check. TRBV1 is an annotated pseudogene. The CDR3 sequence is 14 residues long. CDR3 DNA sequence: TGCACCAGCAGCCACGCAGGGCCTCTCTATGGCTACACCTTC. This translates into CTSSHAGPLYGYTF.

The rearrangement links TRBV5-4 to TRBJ1-5; D is perhaps TRBD1 (5 bases). The CDR3 is made up of 19 amino acids. CDR1 is SGHNT, CDR2 YYREEE, per germline (reference sequence). Trimming removed 4 bases at V and 0 bases at J, with 23 bases between. Written as DNA, the CDR3 is TGTGCCAGCAGCCCAAGACCGGACACCGGAATCTATAGCAATCAGCCCCAGCATTTT. It encodes CASSPRPDTGIYSNQPQHF.

The chain combines TRBV7-8 with TRBJ1-6; TRBD1 might be the D (5 bases). CDR3 length equals 12 residues. Trimming pared 3 bases from V and 11 bases from J, leaving 8 bases between. Looked up from germline, CDR1 is SGHVS and CDR2 is FQNEAQ. CDR3 nucleotide sequence: TGTGCCAGCAGCTTTAGGGGCACACCCCTCCACTTT. It translates to CASSFRGTPLHF.

The chain uses TRBV5-5 and TRBJ2-5; D uncertain. The CDR3 is 13 residues long. CDR1 SGHKS and CDR2 YYEKEE come from the germline V gene (reference sequence). The V end lost 0 bases, the J end lost 1 base, and 4 bases lay between the germline ends. The CDR3 DNA sequence: TGTGCCAGCAGCTTGGCCCTCCAAGAGACCCAGTACTTC. It specifies CASSLALQETQYF.

This chain joins TRBV29-1 and TRBJ2-2; 9 bases map to TRBD1. J gave up 1 base and V 6 bases, and 6 bases lay outside the gene matches. This CDR3 spans 15 amino acids. In germline, CDR1 is SQVTM, CDR2 ANQGSEA. The CDR3 loop is CSVAGTGRNTGELFF. DNA for the CDR3: TGCAGCGTCGCCGGGACAGGGAGGAACACCGGGGAGCTGTTTTTT.

V gene TRBV4-1 combines with J gene TRBJ1-1; perhaps TRBD1 as D (5 bases). CDR3 size: 14 residues. The V gene lost 7 bases and the J gene lost 4 bases, with 16 bases spanning the gap. Germline CDR1 MGHRA, CDR2 YSYEKL. The CDR3 DNA follows: TGCGCCAGCACAGGGTGGGGGGATTGCACTGAAGCTTTCTTT. It yields the protein CASTGWGDCTEAFF.

The table lists this clone with a few counts. The gene calls are TRBV14 and TRBJ1-1, with TRBD1 matching over 7 bases. Trimming took 6 bases from V and 3 from J; bases not matched to a gene: 7. CDR3 length: 14 amino acids. Germline values: CDR1 SGHDN, CDR2 FVKESK. The CDR3 here is CASRRQGSDTEAFF. CDR3 in DNA: TGTGCCAGCAGGCGACAGGGCTCGGACACTGAAGCTTTCTTT.

The chain combines TRBV6-1 with TRBJ1-6; no clear D. The CDR3 runs to 14 residues. Trimming cost V 8 bases and J 6 bases, with 14 bases left between them. CDR1 is MNHNS and CDR2 is SASEGT in the germline V gene. CDR3: CASATEPTNSPLHF. For the CDR3, the DNA is TGTGCCAGCGCCACAGAGCCAACTAATTCACCCCTCCACTTT.

The chain has TRBV19 and TRBJ1-6, with TRBD1 identical over 7 bases. J gave up 12 bases and V 4 bases, and 15 bases lay outside the gene matches. This CDR3 region has 16 residues. The V gene's germline CDR1 is LNHDA and CDR2 SQIVND (reference sequence). CDR3: CASSTRRQGSWGPLHF. CDR3 nucleotides: TGTGCCAGTAGTACAAGACGACAGGGCTCTTGGGGACCCCTCCACTTT.

The J gene is TRBJ2-1, the V gene TRBV18; TRBD2 might be the D (6 bases). Germline assignment: CDR1 KGHSH and CDR2 LQKENI. The V end lost 5 bases, the J end lost 9 bases, and 20 bases lay between the germline ends. The CDR3 consists of 15 residues. This chain's CDR3 is CASSTDGGLFGEQFF. CDR3 in DNA: TGTGCCAGCTCAACGGACGGGGGATTGTTTGGTGAGCAGTTCTTC.

This chain uses TRBV7-3 with TRBJ1-1, with a tentative D call TRBD1 (5 bases). Germline-derived CDR1 and CDR2 are SGHTA and FQGTGA. V gave up 3 bases and J gave up 6 bases, with 14 bases separating them. The CDR3 is 14 residues long. The CDR3 loop reads CASSFEDKVAEAFF. CDR3 nucleotides: TGTGCCAGCAGCTTCGAGGACAAAGTAGCTGAAGCTTTCTTT.

The chain joins TRBV7-3 to TRBJ1-2; a possible D gene is TRBD1 (5 bases). Germline values: CDR1 SGHTA, CDR2 FQGTGA. Trimming took off 0 bases at V and 10 bases at J, with 12 bases between the two ends. The CDR3 is 13 residues long. CDR3 sequence (DNA): TGTGCCAGCAGCTTAACTGGGACGGGGGACTACACCTTC. It specifies CASSLTGTGDYTF.

This chain joins TRBV9 and TRBJ2-1, with 11 bases identical to TRBD1. CDR1 is SGDLS, CDR2 YYNGEE, per germline. V dropped 3 bases and J dropped 6; count of bases not matched to a gene: 2. The CDR3 length is 14 residues. This CDR3 reads CASSEGTGGNEQFF. The CDR3 region has the DNA TGTGCCAGCAGCGAGGGGACAGGGGGCAATGAGCAGTTCTTC.

This clone has more than one count but fewer than ten. V and J are TRBV27 and TRBJ2-7; 7 nucleotides align to TRBD1. V lost 5 bases and J lost 7; bases outside the gene matches: 8. The CDR3 is made up of 13 amino acids. Germline CDR1 is MNHEY and CDR2 is SMNVEV (reference sequence). CDR3 protein: CASSPGTAREQYF. The CDR3, as DNA: TGTGCCAGCAGTCCTGGGACAGCTCGAGAGCAGTACTTC.

The CDR3, as DNA: TGTGCCAGCAGCCAAGTACAGGGGGCGGATGAAAAACTGTTTTTT. It is translated as CASSQVQGADEKLFF. V is TRBV4-2 and J is TRBJ1-4; 9 bases match TRBD1. V was pared by 1 base and J by 6 bases, with 3 bases of the junction left unmatched. CDR3 length: 15 amino acids. CDR1 and CDR2 (germline): LGHNA, YNFKEQ.

This sequence joins TRBV2 and TRBJ2-3; TRBD2 aligns across 11 bases. The CDR3 is 13 amino acids. With 6 bases clipped from V and 14 bases from J, the junction kept 10 bases outside the gene matches. In germline, CDR1 is SNHLY, CDR2 FYNNEI. CDR3 amino acids: CASRETSGGAGYF. The CDR3, as DNA: TGTGCCAGCAGGGAAACTAGCGGGGGAGCCGGGTATTTT.

V is TRBV4-1 and J is TRBJ1-5; D possibly corresponds to TRBD1 (5 bases). Trimming pared 0 bases from V and 11 bases from J, leaving 11 bases between. CDR3 length: 13 amino acids. Germline assignment: CDR1 MGHRA and CDR2 YSYEKL. CDR3 bases: TGCGCCAGCAGCCAAGACCTAGACAGAACCCAGCATTTT. Translation gives CASSQDLDRTQHF.

This chain uses TRBV5-6 with TRBJ1-4, with TRBD1 matching over 7 bases. CDR3 length: 14 residues. Trimming at V came to 5 bases and at J to 8 bases, leaving 9 bases not matched to a gene. Germline V gene lookup returns CDR1 SGHDT and CDR2 YYEEEE. CDR3 region: CASRRDSGREKLFF. CDR3 sequence (DNA): TGTGCCAGCAGGAGGGACAGCGGAAGGGAAAAACTGTTTTTT. The whole variable domain, filled in from reference TRBV5-6 and TRBJ1-4, reads DAGVTQSPTHLIKTRGQQVTLRCSPKSGHDTVSWYQQALGQGPQFIFQYYEEEERQRGNFPDRFSGHQFPNYSSELNVNALLLGDSALYLCASRRDSGREKLFFGSGTQLSVL.

CDR3 region: CASSVQPGGGYTF. CDR3 sequence (DNA): TGTGCCAGCAGTGTACAGCCAGGGGGCGGCTACACCTTC. The genes are TRBV2 and TRBJ1-2, with 8 positions matching TRBD1. Germline V gene lookup returns CDR1 SNHLY and CDR2 FYNNEI. The junction had 6 bases not matched to a gene; V was cut back by 4 bases and J by 8 bases. The CDR3 has 13 amino acids.